This entry describes one T cell receptor beta chain. Antigen unknown. These data originate in a study of T cells expressing NK-cell markers. UMIs accompanied the 5'RACE template switching by which TCR beta cDNA was made. Using the 5' RACE reads, TCRdb records one entry per CDR3 protein without DNA. This repertoire includes 200,000 to 300,000 distinct CDR3 sequences. General study points: In roughly six donors, dominant CD3+CD56+NKG2C+ clonotypes ranked among the top 10 CD8+ clonotypes. In a few donors, these clonotypes also led the CD3+CD56-NKG2C+ fraction.

The TCR originated in a man younger than 30 in good health. Input material: blood T cells: a sorted CD56 or NKG2C T cell subset, CD4+ or CD8+ T cells, or bulk PBMC T cells (not recorded which).

The CDR3 loop is CSAYTSGRTYNEQFF. V usage is TRBV20-1 and J usage is TRBJ2-1; TCRdb lists TRBD2, though no DNA is available to test this call. This CDR3 is 15 amino acids long. Germline CDR1 is DFQATT and CDR2 is SNEGSKA (reference sequence).